This TCR beta chain was recovered during a study of cytomegalovirus exposure and HLA in healthy donors. About the research overall: The approximately 120 validation repertoires used the same platform as the roughly 670 first-cohort repertoires, a later analysis reported.

Turning to this clone: Its target is unknown.

The donors formed part of the approximately 120-subject validation cohort, distinct from the roughly 700-subject first cohort. The protocol was immunoSEQ multiplex PCR, while the TCRdb copy is restricted to in-frame clones and leaves out a portion. The profile shows about 82,000 clones, just under 95% of them singletons. Study-wide points: Testing in vitro showed a few CMV-associated chains specific for CMV antigens. The TCR clusters that emerged in the first cohort tended, a later analysis found, to co-occur in the approximately 110 validation repertoires.

The TCR comes from a man aged 18 to 29 in good health and CMV-seronegative. The sample comprised PBMCs.

The CDR3 spells CASSQAYSNQPQHF. In DNA form, the CDR3 reads TGTGCCAGCAGTCAGGCTTATAGCAATCAGCCCCAGCATTTT. The chain employs TRBV2 and TRBJ1-5; D not resolved. V gave up 5 bases and J gave up 0 bases, with 8 bases separating them. This CDR3 region has 14 residues. Germline CDR1 is SNHLY and CDR2 is FYNNEI. The full variable domain, completed using reference TRBV2 and TRBJ1-5, is EPEVTQTPSHQVTQMGQEVILRCVPISNHLYFYWYRQILGQKVEFLVSFYNNEISEKSEIFDDQFSVERPDGSNFTLKIRSTKLEDSAMYFCASSQAYSNQPQHFGDGTRLSIL.